A single sample gave rise to the 16 T cell receptor beta chains below, sequenced in a study of blood T cell repertoires in COVID-19. Data came from immunoSEQ multiplex PCR; TCRdb stores just in-frame clones and leaves some out. The repertoire holds roughly 66,000 clones, with roughly nine tenths as singletons. The sample taken for sequencing was peripheral blood. Receptors were obtained from a human donor in a cohort sampled during active COVID-19.

This rearrangement joins TRBV6-5 to TRBJ2-7; D unclear. The V gene's germline CDR1 is MNHEY and CDR2 SVGAGI. V was trimmed by 0 bases and J by 3 bases, leaving 6 bases between them. The length of the CDR3 is 13 residues. CDR3: CASSYSRGYEQYF. The CDR3, as DNA: TGTGCCAGCAGTTACTCCCGAGGCTACGAGCAGTACTTC.

This chain uses TRBV6-5 with TRBJ2-2; D perhaps matches TRBD1 (6 bases). The CDR3 covers 14 residues. The germline V gene encodes CDR1 MNHEY and CDR2 SVGAGI. Trimming removed 6 bases from V and 4 bases from J, with 12 bases in between. The CDR3 protein is CASRMIRGTGELFF. CDR3 DNA: TGTGCCAGCAGGATGATCAGGGGCACCGGGGAGCTGTTTTTT.

J is TRBJ2-3 and V is TRBV19, with 7 bases matching TRBD2. After removal of 3 bases from V and 4 bases from J, the junction contained 7 bases not matched to a gene. The length of the CDR3 is 15 residues. In germline, CDR1 is LNHDA, CDR2 SQIVND (reference sequence). CDR3 loop: CASSIPWGGSDTQYF. The CDR3 DNA follows: TGTGCCAGTAGTATCCCTTGGGGGGGATCAGATACGCAGTATTTT.

The gene calls are TRBV9 and TRBJ1-4, with 9 bases fitting TRBD1. Germline CDR1 is SGDLS and CDR2 is YYNGEE. V lost 3 bases, J lost 8 bases, and 8 bases stayed unmatched. The CDR3 runs to 15 residues. CDR3 amino acids: CASSALTGGYEKLFF. The CDR3 nucleotides are TGTGCCAGCAGCGCCTTGACAGGGGGGTACGAAAAACTGTTTTTT.

CDR3 in amino acids: CASSLQENTEAFF. The DNA of the CDR3 is TGTGCCAGCTCACTTCAGGAGAACACTGAAGCTTTCTTT. The genes are TRBV18 and TRBJ1-1; no firm D call. CDR1 and CDR2 (germline): KGHSH, LQKENI. The germline V and J ends were trimmed by 4 bases and 1 base, with 7 bases remaining between them. The CDR3 covers 13 residues.

V and J are TRBV19 and TRBJ2-1; 9 bases are a match to TRBD1. The CDR3 runs to 14 residues. The germline gives CDR1 LNHDA, CDR2 SQIVND (reference sequence). After removal of 2 bases from V and 9 bases from J, the junction contained 5 bases not matched to a gene. The CDR3: CASSITDRGGEQFF. DNA for the CDR3: TGTGCCAGTAGTATAACGGACAGGGGCGGTGAGCAGTTCTTC.

The rearrangement uses TRBV19 and TRBJ2-3; tentatively, D is TRBD1 (6 bases). The CDR3 is made up of 13 amino acids. Looked up from germline, CDR1 is LNHDA and CDR2 is SQIVND (reference sequence). The V gene lost 9 bases and the J gene lost 4 bases, with 14 bases spanning the gap. The CDR3 protein is CASQSPGADTQYF. The CDR3 nucleotides are TGTGCCAGCCAGAGTCCAGGGGCAGATACGCAGTATTTT.

The chain links TRBV7-2 to TRBJ1-2, with 7 bases lining up with TRBD1. The V gene end was trimmed by 3 bases and the J gene end by 4 bases; junction bases not matched to a gene: 8. The CDR3 is made up of 15 amino acids. Germline values: CDR1 SGHTA, CDR2 FQGNSA. This CDR3 is CASSFTTGLVYGYTF. The CDR3 region has the DNA TGTGCCAGCAGCTTTACGACAGGGTTGGTCTATGGCTACACCTTC.

The chain is built from TRBV11-2 and TRBJ2-7, with D perhaps TRBD1 (6 bases). CDR3 length: 14 residues. Trimming took 5 bases from V and 4 from J, leaving 15 bases between them. The germline V gene has CDR1 SGHAT and CDR2 FQNNGV. The CDR3 spells CASSRDIEAYEQYF. As DNA, the CDR3 is TGTGCCAGCAGCCGGGACATTGAAGCTTACGAGCAGTACTTC.

The chain is built from TRBV27 and TRBJ2-7, with 9 bases matching TRBD1. The V and J ends lost 8 bases and 5 bases, in that order; junction bases with no gene match: 10. The CDR3 loop spans 14 amino acids. From germline, CDR1 is MNHEY and CDR2 SMNVEV (reference sequence). The DNA for the CDR3 is TGTGCCAGCCGCCCGGGACAGGGTGGGCACGAGCAGTACTTC. Its protein is CASRPGQGGHEQYF.

This clone is a singleton in its sample. This chain uses TRBV5-1 with TRBJ2-2; D is unresolved. Trimming took 0 bases from V and 6 from J, leaving 12 bases between them. Germline-derived CDR1 and CDR2 are SGHRS and YFSETQ. The CDR3 is 15 amino acids. The CDR3 loop reads CASSLDRSESGELFF. CDR3 DNA sequence: TGCGCCAGCAGCTTGGACAGAAGTGAGTCCGGGGAGCTGTTTTTT.

The rearrangement links TRBV6-5 to TRBJ2-1; 9 nucleotides match TRBD2. The trim removed 5 bases at V and 4 bases at J, leaving 6 bases unmatched. The CDR3 loop spans 15 amino acids. The germline gives CDR1 MNHEY, CDR2 SVGAGI. The CDR3 loop is CASSRTSEIYNEQFF. The CDR3 coding sequence is TGTGCCAGCAGTCGGACTAGCGAGATATACAATGAGCAGTTCTTC.

V and J are TRBV7-2 and TRBJ2-7; the D gene is possibly TRBD2 (6 bases). The CDR3 totals 11 residues. V was cut by 7 bases and J by 6 bases, with 10 bases left in between. In germline, CDR1 is SGHTA, CDR2 FQGNSA. The CDR3, as DNA: TGTGCCAGCACCTGGGACTTCGAGCAGTACTTC. Protein sequence: CASTWDFEQYF.

This rearrangement joins TRBV5-1 to TRBJ2-5, with TRBD2 identical over 15 bases. V shed 4 bases, J shed 4 bases, and the junction held 8 bases outside the gene matches. The germline V gene has CDR1 SGHRS and CDR2 YFSETQ. This CDR3 is built from 17 residues. CDR3 coding DNA: TGCGCCAGCAGCACCGAGGGACTAGCGGGAGGAGGAGAGACCCAGTACTTC. Translated: CASSTEGLAGGGETQYF. The whole variable domain, remainder taken from reference TRBV5-1 and TRBJ2-5, is KAGVTQTPRYLIKTRGQQVTLSCSPISGHRSVSWYQQTPGQGLQFLFEYFSETQRNKGNFPGRFSGRQFSNSRSEMNVSTLELGDSALYLCASSTEGLAGGGETQYFGPGTRLLVL.

The chain uses TRBV19 and TRBJ2-1; 7 bases match TRBD1. CDR1 is LNHDA, CDR2 SQIVND, per germline (reference sequence). V shed 5 bases, J shed 9 bases, and the junction held 10 bases outside the gene matches. CDR3 length equals 14 residues. The CDR3 loop is CASSPDRDRAEQFF. The CDR3 DNA follows: TGTGCCAGTAGTCCCGACAGGGATCGTGCTGAGCAGTTCTTC.

In its sample, this clone was seen a few times. The chain couples TRBV6-6 to TRBJ1-2; D ambiguous. The CDR3 runs 16 residues. Trimming left V 0 bases short and J 2 bases short, with 13 bases between. CDR1 and CDR2 from the germline V gene are MNHNY and SVGAGI (reference sequence). CDR3 DNA sequence: TGTGCCAGCAGTTACTCGCTTCCCGGTTCCAACTATGGCTACACCTTC. It translates to CASSYSLPGSNYGYTF.